These T cell receptor beta chains were read from a single sample in a study of blood T cell repertoires in COVID-19. The repertoire was sequenced with immunoSEQ multiplex PCR; TCRdb's copy has only in-frame clones and lacks some. The data hold some 150,000 clones, with 70% to 90% observed a single time. The sequenced sample was peripheral blood. Receptors were obtained from a human donor with acute or convalescent COVID-19. The donor label of this sample is uncertain. The CDR3 runs from the conserved cysteine through the conserved F or W. D genes are given only for firm matches. Expanded clones are given a class, and other clones once, few, many or no size at all.

V	D	J	size	DNA	CDR3
TRBV30	TRBD1	TRBJ1-6	-	TGTGCCTGGGGGGTGGCCCAGGGGGCCCGCCTCCACTTT	CAWGVAQGARLHF
TRBV6-5	TRBD1	TRBJ2-2	-	TGTGCCAGCAGACAGGGGGTAAACACCGGGGAGCTGTTTTTT	CASRQGVNTGELFF
TRBV9	-	TRBJ2-7	-	TGTGCCAGCAGCGTAGGCCCCCACGGTTCCTACGAGCAGTACTTC	CASSVGPHGSYEQYF
TRBV7-2	-	TRBJ1-2	-	TGTGCCAGCAGCCCAGGGGCGGCGCAGAACTATGGCTACACCTTC	CASSPGAAQNYGYTF
TRBV5-1	TRBD2	TRBJ2-2	-	TGCGCCAGCAGCTTGTTGGTAGCGGGGGGCCCGAACACCGGGGAGCTGTTTTTT	CASSLLVAGGPNTGELFF
TRBV6-5	TRBD1	TRBJ1-1	-	TGTGCCAGCAGTTACGGGACAGGTACTAACACTGAAGCTTTCTTT	CASSYGTGTNTEAFF
TRBV19	TRBD2	TRBJ2-7	-	TGTGCCAGTAGTACTCCAAGGGAGGGAATCTACGAGCAGTACTTC	CASSTPREGIYEQYF
TRBV6-2/TRBV6-3	-	TRBJ1-5	once	TGTGCCAGCAGTTACGGAGCGGCACTCCATCAGCCCCAGCATTTT	CASSYGAALHQPQHF
TRBV4-2	-	TRBJ2-3	-	TGTGCCAGCAGCCAAGGAGCTGAGAGCACAGATACGCAGTATTTT	CASSQGAESTDTQYF
TRBV14	-	TRBJ2-3	-	TGTGCCAGCAGCCAAGAACAAATTTCTAGCACAGATACGCAGTATTTT	CASSQEQISSTDTQYF
TRBV11-2	TRBD1	TRBJ2-2	few	TGTGCCAGCAGCTCCGCAATCGGACAGGGTTGGGAGCTGTTTTTT	CASSSAIGQGWELFF
TRBV7-3	TRBD2	TRBJ2-1	-	TGTGCCAGCAGTGCTAGCGGCTCCTACAATGAGCAGTTCTTC	CASSASGSYNEQFF
TRBV20-1	-	TRBJ1-5	once	TGCAGTGCTAGTCCCAGGAGGGAACACGACAATCAGCCCCAGCATTTT	CSASPRREHDNQPQHF
TRBV15	TRBD1	TRBJ1-4	-	TGTGCCACCAGCAATGGACAGGGCTCTAATGAAAAACTGTTTTTT	CATSNGQGSNEKLFF
TRBV15	-	TRBJ2-7	-	TGTGCCACCAGCAGAGGGACAGTTGACTACGAGCAGTACTTC	CATSRGTVDYEQYF
TRBV30	TRBD1	TRBJ1-5	-	TGTGCCTGGAGTGTGGGACAGGAGGGACAGCCCCAGCATTTT	CAWSVGQEGQPQHF
TRBV15	-	TRBJ1-3	-	TGTGCCACCAGCAGAGACAGGGGACGTGGAAACACCATATATTTT	CATSRDRGRGNTIYF
TRBV4-2	-	TRBJ1-2	-	TGTGCCAGCAGCCCAGAAGCATCTAACTATGGCTACACCTTC	CASSPEASNYGYTF